A selection of T cell receptor beta chains follows, all from one sample in a study of CD8+CD57+ T cells in acquired aplastic anemia. TCRdb recomputed calls from the reads with MiXCR, one row per CDR3 protein. Of 250,000 to 300,000 distinct CDR3 sequences in the sample, around three fifths were seen once. Sequenced: sorted CD4+, CD8+, or CD8+CD57+ T cells (not recorded which) from PBMCs. These receptors came from a human donor with aplastic anemia. Each CDR3 is given with its conserved first and last residue. Fields, in order: clone size, CDR3 length, V gene, D gene, J gene, CDR3 protein, CDR3 DNA. The D gene is left open where the match is weak. Expanded clones get a size class; other rows say once, few or many, or leave the size out.

clone_size: NA; cdr3_length: 14; v_call: TRBV19; d_call: NA; j_call: TRBJ2-5; cdr3_aa: CASSMRRTQETQYF; cdr3_nt: TGTGCCAGTAGTATGCGCAGAACCCAAGAGACCCAGTACTTC
clone_size: many; cdr3_length: 15; v_call: TRBV5-1; d_call: NA; j_call: TRBJ1-2; cdr3_aa: CASSLGGEANYGYTF; cdr3_nt: TGCGCCAGCAGCTTGGGGGGGGAAGCTAACTATGGCTACACCTTC
clone_size: many; cdr3_length: 12; v_call: TRBV6-6; d_call: NA; j_call: TRBJ2-7; cdr3_aa: CASRDRTYEQYF; cdr3_nt: TGTGCCAGCAGGGACAGAACCTACGAGCAGTACTTC
clone_size: many; cdr3_length: 15; v_call: TRBV9; d_call: TRBD1; j_call: TRBJ1-1; cdr3_aa: CASSPRQGANTEAFF; cdr3_nt: TGTGCCAGCAGCCCCCGACAGGGGGCCAACACTGAAGCTTTCTTT
clone_size: NA; cdr3_length: 15; v_call: TRBV5-1; d_call: NA; j_call: TRBJ2-1; cdr3_aa: CASSLEGGRNNEQFF; cdr3_nt: TGCGCCAGCAGCTTGGAAGGGGGAAGGAACAATGAGCAGTTCTTC
clone_size: few; cdr3_length: 16; v_call: TRBV7-9; d_call: NA; j_call: TRBJ2-1; cdr3_aa: CASSRLTSRESNEQFF; cdr3_nt: TGTGCCAGCAGCCGCTTGACGAGTCGGGAGTCGAATGAGCAGTTCTTC
clone_size: NA; cdr3_length: 12; v_call: TRBV7-3; d_call: NA; j_call: TRBJ2-1; cdr3_aa: CASSRDFSEKFF; cdr3_nt: TGTGCCAGCAGTAGGGACTTCTCGGAGAAGTTCTTC
clone_size: NA; cdr3_length: 11; v_call: TRBV10-2; d_call: NA; j_call: TRBJ1-1; cdr3_aa: CASSEATEAFF; cdr3_nt: TGCGCCAGCAGTGAGGCCACTGAAGCTTTCTTT
clone_size: many; cdr3_length: 13; v_call: TRBV3-1; d_call: NA; j_call: TRBJ1-2; cdr3_aa: CASSQDPNYGYTF; cdr3_nt: TGTGCCAGCAGCCAAGATCCCAACTATGGCTACACCTTC
clone_size: few; cdr3_length: 13; v_call: TRBV7-9; d_call: NA; j_call: TRBJ2-7; cdr3_aa: CASSPRYGGEQYF; cdr3_nt: TGTGCCAGCAGCCCGAGGTACGGAGGCGAGCAGTACTTC
clone_size: NA; cdr3_length: 13; v_call: TRBV7-9; d_call: NA; j_call: TRBJ1-3; cdr3_aa: CASSLGRNWVIYF; cdr3_nt: TGTGCCAGCAGCTTAGGAAGGAACTGGGTCATATATTTT
clone_size: many; cdr3_length: 14; v_call: TRBV10-3; d_call: NA; j_call: TRBJ2-7; cdr3_aa: CAISASLNSYEQYF; cdr3_nt: TGTGCCATCAGTGCGTCACTGAACTCCTACGAGCAGTACTTC
clone_size: once; cdr3_length: 14; v_call: TRBV29-1; d_call: NA; j_call: TRBJ2-1; cdr3_aa: CSVPFGAVYNEQFF; cdr3_nt: TGCAGCGTTCCCTTTGGGGCAGTATACAATGAGCAGTTCTTC
clone_size: NA; cdr3_length: 15; v_call: TRBV9; d_call: TRBD2; j_call: TRBJ2-1; cdr3_aa: CASSAGTSGYNEQFF; cdr3_nt: TGTGCCAGCAGCGCCGGGACTAGCGGGTACAATGAGCAGTTCTTC
clone_size: NA; cdr3_length: 16; v_call: TRBV20-1; d_call: TRBD2; j_call: TRBJ2-1; cdr3_aa: CSARVIGRGGVNEQFF; cdr3_nt: TGCAGTGCTAGAGTCATCGGGCGGGGGGGCGTCAATGAGCAGTTCTTC
clone_size: NA; cdr3_length: 16; v_call: TRBV9; d_call: TRBD2; j_call: TRBJ2-3; cdr3_aa: CASSLPTSVRTDTQYF; cdr3_nt: TGTGCCAGCAGCCTCCCGACTAGCGTCCGCACAGATACGCAGTATTTT
clone_size: many; cdr3_length: 16; v_call: TRBV4-1; d_call: NA; j_call: TRBJ1-3; cdr3_aa: CASSQRGSSTGNTIYF; cdr3_nt: TGCGCCAGCAGCCAAAGGGGGTCTTCGACTGGAAACACCATATATTTT
clone_size: NA; cdr3_length: 15; v_call: TRBV10-3; d_call: NA; j_call: TRBJ2-7; cdr3_aa: CAISESGRGSYEQYF; cdr3_nt: TGTGCCATCAGTGAGTCGGGGCGGGGAAGCTACGAGCAGTACTTC
clone_size: NA; cdr3_length: 15; v_call: TRBV15; d_call: NA; j_call: TRBJ2-1; cdr3_aa: CATSRGGMTAHEQFF; cdr3_nt: TGTGCCACCAGCAGAGGGGGTATGACCGCCCATGAGCAGTTCTTC
clone_size: NA; cdr3_length: 16; v_call: TRBV12-3/TRBV12-4; d_call: TRBD2; j_call: TRBJ2-1; cdr3_aa: CASSLARASGGGEQFF; cdr3_nt: TGTGCCAGCAGTTTAGCGAGGGCTAGCGGGGGGGGTGAGCAGTTCTTC
clone_size: few; cdr3_length: 16; v_call: TRBV10-3; d_call: TRBD1; j_call: TRBJ1-6; cdr3_aa: CAIAAHGTGKISPLHF; cdr3_nt: TGTGCCATCGCCGCACACGGGACAGGGAAGATTTCACCCCTCCACTTT
clone_size: NA; cdr3_length: 13; v_call: TRBV20-1; d_call: TRBD2; j_call: TRBJ2-7; cdr3_aa: CSARAGLAYEQYF; cdr3_nt: TGCAGTGCTAGGGCGGGACTAGCATACGAGCAGTACTTC
clone_size: once; cdr3_length: 13; v_call: TRBV2; d_call: NA; j_call: TRBJ2-5; cdr3_aa: CASTSVARGTQYF; cdr3_nt: TGTGCCAGCACCTCGGTCGCGCGGGGGACCCAGTACTTC
clone_size: few; cdr3_length: 13; v_call: TRBV5-8; d_call: NA; j_call: TRBJ2-2; cdr3_aa: CASSLGGPVELFF; cdr3_nt: TGTGCCAGCAGCTTAGGGGGGCCCGTGGAGCTGTTTTTT
clone_size: NA; cdr3_length: 14; v_call: TRBV7-3; d_call: TRBD1; j_call: TRBJ2-1; cdr3_aa: CASSLSRTGGEQFF; cdr3_nt: TGTGCCAGCAGCTTATCTCGGACAGGGGGTGAGCAGTTCTTC
clone_size: NA; cdr3_length: 15; v_call: TRBV19; d_call: NA; j_call: TRBJ1-6; cdr3_aa: CASTIGGSYNSPLHF; cdr3_nt: TGTGCCAGCACCATAGGGGGTTCCTATAATTCACCCCTCCACTTT
clone_size: many; cdr3_length: 12; v_call: TRBV29-1; d_call: TRBD1; j_call: TRBJ1-1; cdr3_aa: CSAEDLTGEAFF; cdr3_nt: TGCAGCGCTGAAGATTTGACAGGGGAAGCTTTCTTT
clone_size: NA; cdr3_length: 12; v_call: TRBV29-1; d_call: NA; j_call: TRBJ1-2; cdr3_aa: CSVAGDGYGYTF; cdr3_nt: TGCAGCGTTGCGGGGGACGGTTACGGCTACACCTTC
clone_size: NA; cdr3_length: 12; v_call: TRBV3-1; d_call: NA; j_call: TRBJ2-3; cdr3_aa: CASSERGGEQYF; cdr3_nt: TGTGCCAGCAGTGAACGGGGTGGAGAGCAGTATTTT
clone_size: NA; cdr3_length: 14; v_call: TRBV12-3/TRBV12-4; d_call: NA; j_call: TRBJ1-1; cdr3_aa: CASTNTGMNTEAFF; cdr3_nt: TGTGCCAGCACGAACACAGGGATGAACACTGAAGCTTTCTTT
clone_size: NA; cdr3_length: 14; v_call: TRBV29-1; d_call: TRBD1; j_call: TRBJ1-5; cdr3_aa: CNVIRQGDNQPQHF; cdr3_nt: TGCAACGTAATACGACAGGGGGACAATCAGCCCCAGCATTTT
clone_size: few; cdr3_length: 13; v_call: TRBV7-2; d_call: NA; j_call: TRBJ2-7; cdr3_aa: CASSPPAGYEQYF; cdr3_nt: TGTGCCAGCAGCCCCCCGGCGGGCTACGAGCAGTACTTC
clone_size: many; cdr3_length: 13; v_call: TRBV29-1; d_call: NA; j_call: TRBJ1-1; cdr3_aa: CSVVWGLGTEVFF; cdr3_nt: NA
clone_size: NA; cdr3_length: 14; v_call: TRBV20-1; d_call: NA; j_call: TRBJ1-1; cdr3_aa: CSARDVGMNTEAFF; cdr3_nt: TGCAGTGCTAGAGATGTCGGCATGAACACTGAAGCTTTCTTT
clone_size: NA; cdr3_length: 12; v_call: TRBV9; d_call: NA; j_call: TRBJ1-2; cdr3_aa: CASNPGRRGYTF; cdr3_nt: TGTGCCAGCAACCCAGGGCGGAGAGGCTACACCTTC
clone_size: NA; cdr3_length: 14; v_call: TRBV16; d_call: NA; j_call: TRBJ2-7; cdr3_aa: CASSPTAVSYEQYF; cdr3_nt: TGTGCCAGCAGCCCGACAGCGGTGTCCTACGAGCAGTACTTC
clone_size: once; cdr3_length: 13; v_call: TRBV29-1; d_call: NA; j_call: TRBJ1-1; cdr3_aa: CSADDWGSPEAFF; cdr3_nt: TGCAGCGCTGATGATTGGGGGAGTCCTGAAGCTTTCTTT
clone_size: once; cdr3_length: 16; v_call: TRBV7-9; d_call: NA; j_call: TRBJ2-6; cdr3_aa: CASSATGEGGANVLTF; cdr3_nt: TGTGCCAGCAGCGCGACAGGGGAGGGTGGGGCCAACGTCCTGACTTTC
clone_size: once; cdr3_length: 17; v_call: TRBV25-1; d_call: NA; j_call: TRBJ2-1; cdr3_aa: CASSDWGGLSSYNEQFF; cdr3_nt: TGTGCCAGCAGTGATTGGGGGGGCCTCAGCTCCTACAATGAGCAGTTCTTC
clone_size: many; cdr3_length: 14; v_call: TRBV3-1; d_call: NA; j_call: TRBJ1-5; cdr3_aa: CASSQQGGNQPQHF; cdr3_nt: TGTGCCAGCAGCCAACAAGGGGGGAATCAGCCCCAGCATTTT
clone_size: NA; cdr3_length: 11; v_call: TRBV20-1; d_call: NA; j_call: TRBJ2-7; cdr3_aa: CSASDNDEQYF; cdr3_nt: TGCAGTGCTAGCGACAACGACGAGCAGTACTTC
clone_size: NA; cdr3_length: 14; v_call: TRBV20-1; d_call: TRBD1; j_call: TRBJ1-1; cdr3_aa: CSATTGGVNTEAFF; cdr3_nt: TGCAGTGCGACCACAGGGGGCGTGAACACTGAAGCTTTCTTT
clone_size: few; cdr3_length: 13; v_call: TRBV6-2/TRBV6-3; d_call: NA; j_call: TRBJ1-1; cdr3_aa: CASSYRGATEAFF; cdr3_nt: TGTGCCAGCAGTTACAGGGGGGCCACTGAAGCTTTCTTT
clone_size: NA; cdr3_length: 14; v_call: TRBV25-1; d_call: NA; j_call: TRBJ2-7; cdr3_aa: CASSESGQNYEQYF; cdr3_nt: TGTGCCAGCAGTGAATCCGGTCAGAACTACGAGCAGTACTTC
clone_size: many; cdr3_length: 22; v_call: TRBV19; d_call: NA; j_call: TRBJ1-2; cdr3_aa: CASSIHFLTDSALRLLTYGYTF; cdr3_nt: TGTGCCAGTAGTATACATTTTTTAACAGACTCCGCACTTCGCCTTCTAACCTATGGCTACACCTTC
clone_size: NA; cdr3_length: 13; v_call: TRBV20-1; d_call: NA; j_call: TRBJ1-6; cdr3_aa: CSARDSRNSPLHF; cdr3_nt: TGCAGTGCTAGGGATTCGAGGAATTCACCCCTCCACTTT
clone_size: many; cdr3_length: 16; v_call: TRBV4-1; d_call: NA; j_call: TRBJ1-3; cdr3_aa: CASSQELTVAGNTIYF; cdr3_nt: TGCGCCAGCAGCCAAGAATTGACAGTTGCCGGAAACACCATATATTTT
clone_size: NA; cdr3_length: 13; v_call: TRBV10-3; d_call: NA; j_call: TRBJ1-2; cdr3_aa: CASSEGRGAWVTF; cdr3_nt: TGTGCCTCCTCTGAAGGACGGGGGGCTTGGGTGACCTTC
clone_size: many; cdr3_length: 15; v_call: TRBV9; d_call: NA; j_call: TRBJ1-3; cdr3_aa: CASSVRPSSGNTIYF; cdr3_nt: TGTGCCAGCAGCGTACGGCCGAGCTCTGGAAACACCATATATTTT
clone_size: NA; cdr3_length: 14; v_call: TRBV7-9; d_call: NA; j_call: TRBJ2-7; cdr3_aa: CASSWGTASYEQYF; cdr3_nt: TGTGCCAGCAGCTGGGGGACGGCGTCCTACGAGCAGTACTTC
clone_size: NA; cdr3_length: 15; v_call: TRBV2; d_call: TRBD2; j_call: TRBJ2-7; cdr3_aa: CASSEAGLVPYEQYF; cdr3_nt: TGTGCCAGCAGTGAAGCGGGACTAGTTCCCTACGAGCAGTACTTC
clone_size: NA; cdr3_length: 15; v_call: TRBV10-1; d_call: NA; j_call: TRBJ2-1; cdr3_aa: CASSPLVGLGNEQFF; cdr3_nt: TGCGCCAGCAGTCCGCTAGTCGGGTTGGGCAATGAGCAGTTCTTC
clone_size: few; cdr3_length: 15; v_call: TRBV5-1; d_call: TRBD1; j_call: TRBJ2-2; cdr3_aa: CASSMDRGEVGELVF; cdr3_nt: TGCGCCAGCAGCATGGACAGGGGCGAGGTCGGGGAGCTGGTTTTC